The 4 T cell receptor beta chains presented below share a single source sample, sequenced in a study of T-cell memory formation after mild COVID-19. MiXCR, applied by TCRdb to the 5' RACE reads, yields one record per CDR3 protein. There are approximately 150,000 distinct CDR3 sequences in the sample; 15% to 20% occur only once, and about 2.1% lies in the top ten. Input material: PBMCs or a T cell subset sorted from them (not recorded which). All receptors derive from an adult woman who had mild COVID-19 (a few samples of this study predate the infection). Cell type and time point are not known.

The rearrangement joins TRBV5-1 to TRBJ2-2, with D unresolved. The CDR3 is 17 residues long. Per germline, CDR1 SGHRS and CDR2 YFSETQ. V lost 0 bases to trimming and J lost 0 bases, with 12 bases between them. Here the CDR3 reads CASSLVVRIPNTGELFF. The CDR3 nucleotides read TGCGCCAGCAGCTTGGTGGTCAGGATCCCGAACACCGGGGAGCTGTTTTTT.

This chain joins TRBV5-5 and TRBJ1-5; TRBD1 matches 8 bases. The CDR3 length is 15 residues. Germline trimming cut 4 bases from V and 4 bases from J; bases unmatched to any gene: 7. CDR1 is SGHKS and CDR2 is YYEKEE in the germline V gene (reference sequence). The CDR3 DNA is TGTGCCAGCAGCGAGGGGACAGGAGGGAATCAGCCCCAGCATTTT. Its translation: CASSEGTGGNQPQHF.

DNA for the CDR3: TGTGCCAGCAGTTTTGACGGAAACTATGGCTACACCTTC. Its translation is CASSFDGNYGYTF. The chain couples TRBV5-8 to TRBJ1-2; D is unclear. The CDR3 is 13 residues long. The V gene lost 5 bases and the J gene lost 2 bases, with 10 bases spanning the gap. CDR1 SGHTS and CDR2 YDEGEE come from the germline V gene.

This clonotype has only a few counts. The J gene is TRBJ1-2, the V gene TRBV7-9, with unresolved D. V lost 6 bases and J 4 bases, leaving 15 bases between the germline ends. Per germline, CDR1 SEHNR and CDR2 FQNEAQ (reference sequence). The CDR3 contains 14 residues. The CDR3 bases are TGTGCCAGCAGTCATAACCTCCTCCCCTATGGCTACACCTTC. Protein product: CASSHNLLPYGYTF.